In its sample, the clone carrying this T cell receptor beta chain was seen many times. Its antigen is undetermined. Other nucleotide sequences from this sample produce the same CDR3. The data derive from a study of shared clonotypes between healthy human individuals. The study, taken as a whole, reports: Sample collection involved blood only; tissue repertoires are likely different. Lower generation probabilities were found for non-shared clonotypes than for those shared by all four donors.

Per germline, CDR1 MNHNY and CDR2 SVGAGI (reference sequence). Trimming took 4 bases from V and 2 from J, leaving 8 bases between them. The CDR3 spans 13 residues. Method: immunoSEQ multiplex PCR; TCRdb's copy keeps in-frame clones and lacks some. This table holds 980,000 or so clones, 76% found once. The sequence was obtained from a man aged 18 to 30 in good health. V is TRBV6-6 and J is TRBJ1-1; D gene unclear. Input material: memory CD4+ T cells sorted from blood. Subset specified: CD45RA-negative fraction. CDR3 bases: TGTGCCAGCAGTTTGGGAGATAACACTGAAGCTTTCTTT. Residues: CASSLGDNTEAFF.